The present entry profiles one TCR beta chain with its context. This sample is drawn from a study of blood T cell repertoires in COVID-19. Study overall: Italy, Spain and the United States were the sources of the convalescent and acute COVID-19 samples. Nucleic acid was either cDNA or gDNA, and it came from T cells, B-cell-depleted T cells, or PBMCs.

Original analysis: It was from reference gene primer amplification that nucleated cell counts were estimated. Libraries were prepared by immunoSEQ multiplex PCR; TCRdb keeps only in-frame clonotypes and omits some of them. That table supplies the V and J calls and clone size; D and trimming were determined from the DNA. The sample has hundreds of thousands of clones; around 85% are singletons. Germline V gene sequence: CDR1 MNHEY, CDR2 SVGAGI. The length of the CDR3 is 13 residues. Trimming cost V 6 bases and J 8 bases, with 14 bases left between them. The rearrangement uses TRBV6-5 and TRBJ1-5; D gene unclear. The sequence was obtained from a woman in her twenties or thirties who had recovered from COVID-19. The specimen was peripheral blood. The CDR3 loop is CASSWGAVEPQHF. CDR3 DNA: TGTGCCAGCAGCTGGGGAGCCGTGGAGCCCCAGCATTTT.